Described below is a single T cell receptor (beta chain) sequence and its context. What it binds is not known. The data were obtained in a study of lymphopenia after photon versus proton radiotherapy. Looked up from germline, CDR1 is SGHTA and CDR2 is FQGNSA. The CDR3 is made up of 14 amino acids. Trimming shortened V by 3 bases and J by 4 bases, and 12 bases separated the two germline ends. Assay used: immunoSEQ multiplex PCR; TCRdb lists only in-frame clones, some missing. The repertoire holds approximately 40,000 clones, with approximately 86% as singletons. Study-level results: After the lymphocyte nadir, photon-treated repertoires showed oligoclonal expansion, especially of CD8+ Temra cells. Larger post-nadir TCR diversity loss correlated inversely with survival in deceased patients. Proton therapy kept repertoires fairly stable, unlike photons, which gained effector/memory cells.

Sample: peripheral blood, taken from a patient treated with proton-based radiotherapy. This chain links TRBV7-2 with TRBJ1-2, with D unresolved. The TCR originated in a woman in her 70s with pancreatic cancer. Some clones in this sample may be carry-over from other donors' samples. DNA for the CDR3: TGTGCCAGCAGCTTTGAAATTTCTGGCTATGGCTACACCTTC. Translation gives CASSFEISGYGYTF.